The clone carrying this TCR beta chain appeared a single time. Its antigen is as yet unknown. This record comes from a study of tumor-infiltrating lymphocytes in primary liver carcinoma. Across the study: Staged T1-T3 N0M0, the tumors had sizes that ranged from about 4.2 to 10 cm across. General observations from the study: Among top clones, only about 7.5-25% appeared in all five tumor regions.

Priming with a constant-region primer yielded TCR beta cDNA from 500 ng total RNA. Nested multiplex PCR, run for three rounds with slightly modified ARM-PCR, yielded TCR beta libraries. The first two PCR rounds, nine to ten cycles each, used TRBV1-TRBV30 forward primers and a C-beta reverse primer. One entry per CDR3 protein results from TCRdb running MiXCR on the multiplex PCR reads. The sample shows under 85,000 distinct CDR3 sequences, around 70% of them seen only once. Bulk tissue was left unsorted, and RNA and DNA were co-extracted from 20-30 mg of it. The CDR3 has 14 amino acids. V lost 6 bases to trimming and J lost 9 bases, with 20 bases between them. Germline values: CDR1 MDHEN, CDR2 SYDVKM.

Sequencing was carried out using liver tumor tissue from sampling region 1. Subset denoted: tumor region T1, superior pole. The clonotype originates from a man aged 35 to 55 with primary liver carcinoma and hepatitis B virus infection. The rearrangement links TRBV28 to TRBJ1-1, with a possible D match to TRBD1 (5 bases). CDR3 sequence reads: CASSGGFPRAQAFF. The CDR3 DNA reads as TGTGCCAGCAGCGGGGGGTTCCCGAGGGCTCAAGCTTTCTTT. Using reference TRBV28 and TRBJ1-1 for the parts outside the CDR3, the full variable domain is DVKVTQSSRYLVKRTGEKVFLECVQDMDHENMFWYRQDPGLGLRLIYFSYDVKMKEKGDIPEGYSVSREKKERFSLILESASTNQTSMYLCASSGGFPRAQAFFGQGTRLTVV.